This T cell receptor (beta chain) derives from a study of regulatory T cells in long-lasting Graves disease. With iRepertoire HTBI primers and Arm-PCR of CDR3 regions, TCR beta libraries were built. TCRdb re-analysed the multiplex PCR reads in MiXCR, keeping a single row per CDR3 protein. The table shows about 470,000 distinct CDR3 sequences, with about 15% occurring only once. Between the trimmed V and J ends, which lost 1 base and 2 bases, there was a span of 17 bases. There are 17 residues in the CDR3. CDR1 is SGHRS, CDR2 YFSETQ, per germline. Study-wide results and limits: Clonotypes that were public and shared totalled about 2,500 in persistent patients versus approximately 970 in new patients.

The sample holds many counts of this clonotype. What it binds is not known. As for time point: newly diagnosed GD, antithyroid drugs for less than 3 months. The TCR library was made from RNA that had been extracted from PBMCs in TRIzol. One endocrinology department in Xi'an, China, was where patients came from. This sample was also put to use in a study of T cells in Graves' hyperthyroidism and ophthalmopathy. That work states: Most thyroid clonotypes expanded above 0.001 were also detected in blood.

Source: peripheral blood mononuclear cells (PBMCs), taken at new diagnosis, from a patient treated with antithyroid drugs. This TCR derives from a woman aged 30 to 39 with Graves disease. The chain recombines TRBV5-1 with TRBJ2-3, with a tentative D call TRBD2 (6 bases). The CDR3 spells CASSLRVGDSFTDTQYF. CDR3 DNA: TGCGCCAGCAGCTTGAGGGTTGGGGACTCCTTCACAGATACGCAGTATTTT.